The 14 T cell receptor beta chains below come from one sample, sequenced in a study of shared clonotypes between healthy human individuals (dated by TCRdb to 2019 to 2021). The method was the immunoSEQ multiplex PCR assay. TCRdb stores this immuneACCESS table with in-frame sequences only. Part of the clones is absent; in the studies checked, under half of the shortfall reflects unresolved V genes, and no reason is known for the rest. This sample has about 490,000 clones in its table, and roughly four fifths of those were observed once. Over 10% of the sample goes to the ten largest clones. Sequencing input: PBMCs. The receptors stem from a woman aged 40-49 years in good health. Some clones in this sample may be carry-over from other donors' samples.

The rearrangement links TRBV7-3 to TRBJ2-2; D ambiguous. V gave up 6 bases and J gave up 6 bases, with 11 bases separating them. Germline V CDR1 and CDR2: SGHTA, FQGTGA. The CDR3 spans 13 residues. The CDR3 DNA reads TGTGCCAGCAGAGCAAATCCCGCCGGGGAGCTGTTTTTT. Translating it yields CASRANPAGELFF.

The CDR3 reads CASKNRGHTGELFF. The CDR3 DNA sequence: TGTGCCAGCAAAAACAGGGGGCACACCGGGGAGCTGTTTTTT. The chain couples TRBV28 to TRBJ2-2; 9 positions agree with TRBD1. Germline CDR1 reads MDHEN; CDR2 reads SYDVKM. The CDR3 runs to 14 residues. With V trimmed by 7 bases and J by 3 bases, 3 bases remained unmatched.

This chain connects TRBV5-1 to TRBJ2-1; 7 bases map to TRBD2. With V trimmed by 3 bases and J by 9 bases, 3 bases remained unmatched. The CDR3 length is 12 residues. Germline values: CDR1 SGHRS, CDR2 YFSETQ. The CDR3 is CASSSTSVEQFF. CDR3 coding DNA: TGCGCCAGCAGCTCCACTAGCGTTGAGCAGTTCTTC.

The rearrangement joins TRBV28 to TRBJ1-2; D is unresolved. V lost 8 bases and J lost 2, with 21 bases in between. Germline V CDR1 and CDR2: MDHEN, SYDVKM. CDR3 size: 16 residues. CDR3 nucleotides: TGTGCCAGCTTCCCACGTGGGTCTACTCGCAACTATGGCTACACCTTC. Its protein is CASFPRGSTRNYGYTF.

This clone has only a few counts. One base separates it from a far larger clone, so it is likely a read error. This sequence joins TRBV29-1 and TRBJ1-2; D remains unclear. From germline, CDR1 is SQVTM and CDR2 ANQGSEA. This CDR3 has 11 residues. The V gene lost 8 bases and the J gene lost 2 bases, with 9 bases spanning the gap. The chain's CDR3 is CSKSSNYGYTF. The CDR3 bases are TGCAGCAAGTCCTCAAACTATGGCTACACCTTC.

This clone has more than one count but fewer than ten. This chain uses TRBV7-9 with TRBJ2-1, with D tentatively TRBD2 (5 bases). Looked up from germline, CDR1 is SEHNR and CDR2 is FQNEAQ (reference sequence). The CDR3 runs 16 residues. V lost 3 bases and J 4 bases, leaving 16 bases between the germline ends. This CDR3 reads CASSFYPSPVYNEQFF. DNA for the CDR3: TGTGCCAGCAGCTTTTATCCTAGCCCTGTTTACAATGAGCAGTTCTTC.

This clone has more than one count but fewer than ten. The genes are TRBV10-3 and TRBJ1-4; D ambiguous. The CDR3 loop spans 13 amino acids. Between the trimmed V and J ends, which lost 4 bases and 5 bases, there was a span of 8 bases. The germline CDR1 and CDR2 sequences are ENHRY and SYGVKD. The DNA for the CDR3 is TGTGCCATCAGTGCCACCAAAAATGAAAAACTGTTTTTT. Translated: CAISATKNEKLFF.

The chain carries TRBV9 and TRBJ2-7; D not resolved. CDR1 is SGDLS and CDR2 is YYNGEE in the germline V gene. The V and J ends lost 3 bases and 1 base respectively, with 8 bases between them. This CDR3 has 13 residues. The CDR3 loop reads CASSASASYEQYF. The DNA of the CDR3 is TGTGCCAGCAGCGCGAGCGCTTCCTACGAGCAGTACTTC.

This chain links TRBV18 with TRBJ2-1; D is perhaps TRBD1 or TRBD2 (6 bases each). The CDR3 runs 16 residues. Deletions cut 3 bases from V and 4 bases from J, with 16 bases between. Germline assignment: CDR1 KGHSH and CDR2 LQKENI. The CDR3: CASSPKQGGNYNEQFF. The CDR3 region has the DNA TGTGCCAGCTCACCTAAACAGGGAGGAAATTACAATGAGCAGTTCTTC.

This sequence joins TRBV18 and TRBJ2-5; D is unclear. V gave up 2 bases and J gave up 4 bases, with 14 bases separating them. The germline V gene encodes CDR1 KGHSH and CDR2 LQKENI. The CDR3 is 15 residues long. The CDR3 sequence: CASSPNFGRRETQYF. Written as DNA, the CDR3 is TGTGCCAGCTCACCAAACTTTGGTAGGAGAGAGACCCAGTACTTC.

J is TRBJ1-2 and V is TRBV27; maybe TRBD1 (5 bases). Between the trimmed V and J ends, which lost 6 bases and 0 bases, there was a span of 14 bases. The CDR3 has 15 amino acids. Germline CDR1 MNHEY, CDR2 SMNVEV (reference sequence). DNA for the CDR3: TGTGCCAGCAGACCATCCCGGGGGGCTAACTATGGCTACACCTTC. Encoded protein: CASRPSRGANYGYTF.

The chain joins TRBV12-5 to TRBJ2-2; D might be TRBD1 or TRBD2, each matching 5 bases. The germline gives CDR1 LGHNT, CDR2 FRNRAP. The CDR3 is 15 amino acids. Trimming pared 5 bases from V and 4 bases from J, leaving 14 bases between. CDR3 region: CASGPEGSRTGELFF. The CDR3 nucleotides are TGTGCTAGTGGTCCCGAGGGGTCTCGCACCGGGGAGCTGTTTTTT.

This clone has only a few counts. J is TRBJ1-2 and V is TRBV5-4; 8 nucleotides match TRBD1. The J segment lost 4 bases and the V segment lost 4 bases, leaving 6 bases of the junction unmatched. The CDR3 totals 14 residues. The germline V gene encodes CDR1 SGHNT and CDR2 YYREEE (reference sequence). For the CDR3, the DNA is TGTGCCAGCAGCGTCGACAGGGGAGGCTATGGCTACACCTTC. It codes for CASSVDRGGYGYTF.

The sample holds one count of this clone. V usage is TRBV18 and J usage is TRBJ2-7; TRBD2 matches 7 bases. Germline V lookup: CDR1 KGHSH, CDR2 LQKENI. The CDR3 runs to 15 residues. V lost 6 bases to trimming and J lost 2 bases; unmatched junction nucleotides: 10. CDR3 coding DNA: TGTGCCAGCTCCCCCATCGCGGGAGACACCTACGAGCAGTACTTC. Protein product: CASSPIAGDTYEQYF.